Here is one T cell receptor (beta chain) with its context. This entry comes from a study of blood T cell repertoires in COVID-19. About the study: The United States, Italy and Spain provided the acute and convalescent COVID-19 samples. PBMCs, B-cell-depleted T cells, or T cells provided the cDNA or gDNA that made up the material.

In the original processing: Amplification of reference gene primers provided the estimated nucleated cell counts. Here immunoSEQ multiplex PCR was the method, and the copy in TCRdb shows in-frame clones only, minus some. V and J calls and clone size are copied from that table; D and trimming were computed from the DNA. The sample carries around 250,000 clones, roughly 85% recorded once. Trimming removed 5 bases from V and 6 bases from J, with 11 bases in between. The CDR3 loop spans 13 amino acids. The sequencing sample was made of peripheral blood. The chain recombines TRBV12-3 or TRBV12-4 with TRBJ2-1, with TRBD2 as a possible D gene (6 bases). The receptor comes from a woman younger than 30 with acute or convalescent COVID-19. Here the CDR3 reads CASSGDSINEQFF. For the CDR3, the DNA is TGTGCCAGCAGTGGGGACTCAATCAATGAGCAGTTCTTC.